The clone carrying this TCR beta chain has only a few counts. Its matching antigen is unknown. Treatment in this sample: oral pan-JAK inhibitor, 5-10 mg twice daily. Researchers took lesional scalp punch biopsies and peripheral blood from people who were alopecia areata patients. The CDR3 runs to 12 residues. Trimming shortened V by 6 bases and J by 0 bases, and 9 bases separated the two germline ends. Germline CDR1 reads SQVTM; CDR2 reads ANQGSEA. This record comes from a study of CD8+ T cells in alopecia areata. About the research overall: At a dose of 5 to 10 mg twice daily, oral tofacitinib was given to treated patients.

Study-level findings and limits: Clarity of TCR sharing across patients fell short of that in mice, possibly HLA-related.

The authors extracted RNA and reverse transcribed it into cDNA as the sequencing template. Profiled with immunoSEQ multiplex PCR; TCRdb holds only in-frame clones, not every one. Of 110,000 or so clones listed, around 54% are singletons. The receptor comes from a human donor with alopecia areata. This chain uses TRBV29-1 with TRBJ2-7; D is uncertain. The source material was CD4+ T cells sorted from blood, sampled at week 24, from a patient treated with tofacitinib. The CDR3 here is CSVQTGSYEQYF. The DNA of the CDR3 is TGCAGCGTCCAGACGGGCTCCTACGAGCAGTACTTC.